This TCR beta chain came from a study of blood T cell repertoires in COVID-19. TCRdb's table, derived via immunoSEQ multiplex PCR, lists solely in-frame clones and lacks some. The sample lists roughly 200,000 clones; under 85% were seen once. Trimming took off 1 base at V and 5 bases at J, with 14 bases between the two ends. The CDR3 is made up of 15 amino acids. Germline V lookup: CDR1 LGHNA, CDR2 YSLEER. The specimen sequenced was peripheral blood. The source is a woman in her 30s with COVID-19, enrolled during active disease. The V call is TRBV4-3, the J call TRBJ2-5; maybe TRBD1 (5 bases). In nucleotides, the CDR3 is TGCGCCAGCAGCCAAGCAACAGGATTCTCCGAGACCCAGTACTTC. It is translated as CASSQATGFSETQYF.